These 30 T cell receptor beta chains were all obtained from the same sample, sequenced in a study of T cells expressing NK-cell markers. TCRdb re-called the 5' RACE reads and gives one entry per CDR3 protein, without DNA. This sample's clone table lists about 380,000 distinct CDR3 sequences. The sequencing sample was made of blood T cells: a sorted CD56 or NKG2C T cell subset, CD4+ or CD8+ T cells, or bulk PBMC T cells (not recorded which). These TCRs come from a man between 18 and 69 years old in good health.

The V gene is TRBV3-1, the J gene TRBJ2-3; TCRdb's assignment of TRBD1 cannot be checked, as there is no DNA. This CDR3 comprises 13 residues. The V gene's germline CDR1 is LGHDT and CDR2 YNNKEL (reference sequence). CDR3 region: CASSRTHGGTQYF.

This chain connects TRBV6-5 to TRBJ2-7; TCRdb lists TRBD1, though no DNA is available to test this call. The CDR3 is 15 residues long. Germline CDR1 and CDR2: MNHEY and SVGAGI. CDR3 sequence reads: CASSGRVQAFYEQYF.

The CDR3 spells CASSLSGRNNQPQHF. The chain links TRBV5-1 to TRBJ1-5. The germline V gene encodes CDR1 SGHRS and CDR2 YFSETQ. The CDR3 extends over 15 amino acids.

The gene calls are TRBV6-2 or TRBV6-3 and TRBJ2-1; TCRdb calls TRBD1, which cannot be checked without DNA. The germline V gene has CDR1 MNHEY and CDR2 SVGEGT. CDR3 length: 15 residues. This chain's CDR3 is CATSDGRSSYNEQFF.

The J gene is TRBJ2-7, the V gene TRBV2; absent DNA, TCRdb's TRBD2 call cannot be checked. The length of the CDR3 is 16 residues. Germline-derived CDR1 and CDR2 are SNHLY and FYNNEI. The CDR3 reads CASSVGLAGPLDEQYF.

The CDR3 region is CASSESLGQPQHF. The V and J genes are TRBV10-2 and TRBJ1-5. This CDR3 has 13 residues. Per germline, CDR1 WSHSY and CDR2 SAAADI.

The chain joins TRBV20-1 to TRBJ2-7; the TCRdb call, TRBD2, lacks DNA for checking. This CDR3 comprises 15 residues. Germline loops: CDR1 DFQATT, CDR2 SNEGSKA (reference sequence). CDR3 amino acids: CSAPQGGGVRYEQYF.

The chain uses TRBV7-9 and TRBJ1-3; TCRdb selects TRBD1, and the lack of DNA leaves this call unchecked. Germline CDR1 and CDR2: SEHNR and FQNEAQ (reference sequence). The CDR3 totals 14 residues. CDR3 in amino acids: CASSSGPSGNTIYF. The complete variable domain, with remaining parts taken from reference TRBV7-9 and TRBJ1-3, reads DTGVSQNPRHKITKRGQNVTFRCDPISEHNRLYWYRQTLGQGPEFLTYFQNEAQLEKSRLLSDRFSAERPKGSFSTLEIQRTEQGDSAMYLCASSSGPSGNTIYFGEGSWLTVV.

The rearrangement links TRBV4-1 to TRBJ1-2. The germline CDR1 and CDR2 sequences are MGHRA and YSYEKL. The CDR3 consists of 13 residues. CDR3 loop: CASSQELRYGYTF.

The CDR3 spells CASSIQPGPRSYNEQFF. The V gene is TRBV21-1, the J gene TRBJ2-1; TCRdb's D gene call, TRBD1, goes unchecked for lack of DNA. TRBV21-1 is reported as a pseudogene. The CDR3 spans 17 residues.

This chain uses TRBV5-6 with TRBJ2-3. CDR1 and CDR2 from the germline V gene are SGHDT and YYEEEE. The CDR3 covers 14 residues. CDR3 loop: CASSRGISPDTQYF.

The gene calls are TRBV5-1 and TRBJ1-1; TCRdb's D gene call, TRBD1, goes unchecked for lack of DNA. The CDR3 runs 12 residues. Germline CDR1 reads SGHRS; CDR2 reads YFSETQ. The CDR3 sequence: CASSLTGTEAFF.

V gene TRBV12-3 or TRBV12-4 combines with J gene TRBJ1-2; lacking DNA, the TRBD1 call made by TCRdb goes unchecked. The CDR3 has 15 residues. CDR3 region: CASSNRDRGHYGYTF.

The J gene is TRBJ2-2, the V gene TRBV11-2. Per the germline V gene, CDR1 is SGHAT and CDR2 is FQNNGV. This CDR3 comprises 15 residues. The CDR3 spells CASSLESRRAGELFF.

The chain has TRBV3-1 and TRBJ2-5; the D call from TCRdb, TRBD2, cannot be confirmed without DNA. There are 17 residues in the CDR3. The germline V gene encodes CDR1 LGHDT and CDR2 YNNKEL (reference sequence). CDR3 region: CASSHVKPGLAGETQYF.

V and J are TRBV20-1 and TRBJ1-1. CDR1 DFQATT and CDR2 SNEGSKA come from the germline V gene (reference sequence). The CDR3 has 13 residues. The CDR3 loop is CSARRNPNTEAFF.

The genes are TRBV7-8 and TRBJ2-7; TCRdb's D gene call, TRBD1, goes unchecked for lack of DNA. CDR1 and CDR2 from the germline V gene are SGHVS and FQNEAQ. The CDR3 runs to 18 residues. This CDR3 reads CASSSPSVEGQGYYEQYF.

Here the CDR3 reads CSVPVGETQYF. The chain carries TRBV29-1 and TRBJ2-5. CDR1 SQVTM and CDR2 ANQGSEA come from the germline V gene. This CDR3 region has 11 residues.

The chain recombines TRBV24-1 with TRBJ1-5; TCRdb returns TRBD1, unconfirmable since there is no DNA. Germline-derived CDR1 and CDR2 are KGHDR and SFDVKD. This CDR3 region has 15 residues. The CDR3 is CATSTGTGVNQPQHF.

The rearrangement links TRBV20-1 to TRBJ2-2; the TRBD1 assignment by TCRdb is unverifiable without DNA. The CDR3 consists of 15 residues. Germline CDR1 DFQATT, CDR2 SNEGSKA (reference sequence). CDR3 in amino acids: CSAPLSGGRTGELFF.

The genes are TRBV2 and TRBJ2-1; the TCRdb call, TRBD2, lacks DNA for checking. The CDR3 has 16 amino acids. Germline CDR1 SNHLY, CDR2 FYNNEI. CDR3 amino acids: CASRDFLGLDISGQFF.

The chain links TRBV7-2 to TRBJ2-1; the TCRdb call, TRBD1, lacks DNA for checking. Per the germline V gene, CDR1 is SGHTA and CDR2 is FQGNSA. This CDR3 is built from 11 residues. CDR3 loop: CASSLRDRTFF.

CDR3 amino acids: CASSSVDRGEQYF. This chain joins TRBV7-9 and TRBJ2-7; TCRdb's D call of TRBD1 is untestable without DNA. The CDR3 extends over 13 amino acids. From germline, CDR1 is SEHNR and CDR2 FQNEAQ (reference sequence).

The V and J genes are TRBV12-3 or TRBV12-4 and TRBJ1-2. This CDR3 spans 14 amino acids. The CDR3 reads CASSSGTYNYGYTF.

The CDR3 protein is CASSDRGTGSTDTQYF. The V call is TRBV6-4, the J call TRBJ2-3; TCRdb's D call of TRBD1 is untestable without DNA. The CDR3 has 16 residues. Germline V gives CDR1 MRHNA, CDR2 SNTAGT.

The CDR3 protein is CASSLRGGYTGELFF. The chain recombines TRBV7-3 with TRBJ2-2. This CDR3 region has 15 residues. Germline CDR1 SGHTA, CDR2 FQGTGA.

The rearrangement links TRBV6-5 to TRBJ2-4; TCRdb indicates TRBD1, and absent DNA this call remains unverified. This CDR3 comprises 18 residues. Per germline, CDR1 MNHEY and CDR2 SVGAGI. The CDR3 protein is CASSYSIPGGYAKNIQYF.

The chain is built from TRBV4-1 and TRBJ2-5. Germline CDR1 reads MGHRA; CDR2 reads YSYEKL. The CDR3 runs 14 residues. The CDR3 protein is CASSQPQLMETQYF.

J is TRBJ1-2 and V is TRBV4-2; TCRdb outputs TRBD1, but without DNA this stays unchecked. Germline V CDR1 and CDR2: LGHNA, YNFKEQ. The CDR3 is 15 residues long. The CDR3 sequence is CASSQDTVQGIGYTF.

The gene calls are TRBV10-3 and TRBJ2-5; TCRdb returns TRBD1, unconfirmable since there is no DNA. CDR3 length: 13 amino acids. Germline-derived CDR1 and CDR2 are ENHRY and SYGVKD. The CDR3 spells CAISDSVPGTQYF.